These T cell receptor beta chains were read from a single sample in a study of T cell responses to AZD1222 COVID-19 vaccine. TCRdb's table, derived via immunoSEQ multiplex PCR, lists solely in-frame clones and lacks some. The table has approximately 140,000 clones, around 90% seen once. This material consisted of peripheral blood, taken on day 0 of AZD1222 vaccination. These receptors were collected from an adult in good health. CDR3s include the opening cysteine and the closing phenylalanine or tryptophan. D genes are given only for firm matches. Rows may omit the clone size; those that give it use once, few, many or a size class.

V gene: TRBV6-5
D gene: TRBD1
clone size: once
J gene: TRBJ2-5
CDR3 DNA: TGTGCCAGCAGTTACTCGTACAGGGGGCCCGGAGAGACCCAGTACTTC
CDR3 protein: CASSYSYRGPGETQYF

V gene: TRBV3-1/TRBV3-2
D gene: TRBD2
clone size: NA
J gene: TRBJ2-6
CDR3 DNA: TGTGCCAGCAGCCAAGAGGTAGCGGGAGGAGCTGGGGCCAACGTCCTGACTTTC
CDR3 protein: CASSQEVAGGAGANVLTF

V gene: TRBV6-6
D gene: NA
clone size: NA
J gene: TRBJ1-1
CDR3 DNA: TGTGCCAGCAGCTCCCGGGGTGTCATCGCTGAAGCTTTCTTT
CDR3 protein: CASSSRGVIAEAFF

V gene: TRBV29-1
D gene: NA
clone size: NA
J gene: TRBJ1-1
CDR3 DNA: TGCAGCGTTCCGGTGCAGGGCGCGGTAAACACTGAAGCTTTCTTT
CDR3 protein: CSVPVQGAVNTEAFF

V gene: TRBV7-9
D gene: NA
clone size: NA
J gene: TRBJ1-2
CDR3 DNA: TGTGCCAGCAGCTTAGCGCGGAGTCCGCCCGGTGGCTACACCTTC
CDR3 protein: CASSLARSPPGGYTF

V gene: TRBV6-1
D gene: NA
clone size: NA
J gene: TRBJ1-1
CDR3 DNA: TGTGCCAGCAGTGAAAATAGGGGAAACACTGAAGCTTTCTTT
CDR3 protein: CASSENRGNTEAFF

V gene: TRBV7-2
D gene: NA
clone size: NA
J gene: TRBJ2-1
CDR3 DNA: TGTGCCAGCAGCTTAGCCGGCTCCTACAATGAGCAGTTCTTC
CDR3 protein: CASSLAGSYNEQFF

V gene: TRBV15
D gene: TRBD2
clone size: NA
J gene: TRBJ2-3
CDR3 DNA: TGTGCCACCAGCATGGATTCGTGGCTAGCGGGAGGCCTTCCTGCTGCAGATACGCAGTATTTT
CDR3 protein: CATSMDSWLAGGLPAADTQYF

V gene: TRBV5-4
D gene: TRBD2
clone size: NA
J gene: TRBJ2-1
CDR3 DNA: TGTGCCAGCAGCGCTGAGGCTAGCGGGAGGGTCGCGGGAGGCAATGAGCAGTTCTTC
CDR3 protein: CASSAEASGRVAGGNEQFF

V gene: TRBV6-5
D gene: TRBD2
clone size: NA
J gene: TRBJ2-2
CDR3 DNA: TGTGCCAGCAGTTCCCGACTAGCGGGAGGCTTAGGGGAGCTGTTTTTT
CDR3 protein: CASSSRLAGGLGELFF

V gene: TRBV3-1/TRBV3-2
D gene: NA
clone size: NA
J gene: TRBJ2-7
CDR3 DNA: TGTGCCAGCAGCCAAGATATGGGAACTATAACCCCCTACGAGCAGTACTTC
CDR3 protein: CASSQDMGTITPYEQYF

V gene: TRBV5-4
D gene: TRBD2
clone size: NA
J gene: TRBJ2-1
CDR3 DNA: TGTGCCAGCAGCTTAAGACTAGCGACCGTCAATGAGCAGTTCTTC
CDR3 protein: CASSLRLATVNEQFF

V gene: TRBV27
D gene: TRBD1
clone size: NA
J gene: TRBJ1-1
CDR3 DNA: TGTGCCAGGGGACAGTTGAACACTGAAGCTTTCTTT
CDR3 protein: CARGQLNTEAFF

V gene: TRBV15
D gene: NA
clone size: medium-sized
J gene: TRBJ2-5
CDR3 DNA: TGTGCCACCAGCAGAGTGGGGGGAGAGACCCAGTACTTC
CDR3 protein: CATSRVGGETQYF

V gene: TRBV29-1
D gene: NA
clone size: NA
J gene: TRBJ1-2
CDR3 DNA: TGCAGCGTTGAGGGGGGGAGTGGTAGTTATGGCTACACCTTC
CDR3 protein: CSVEGGSGSYGYTF

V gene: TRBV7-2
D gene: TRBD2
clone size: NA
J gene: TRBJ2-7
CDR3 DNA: TGTGCCAGCAGCTTAGGCCTCGGGAGGGCCCGGGAGCAGTACTTC
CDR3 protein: CASSLGLGRAREQYF

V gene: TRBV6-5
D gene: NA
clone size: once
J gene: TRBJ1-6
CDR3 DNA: TGTGCCAGCAGTATTCAGGGATTACTCAATTCACCCCTCCACTTT
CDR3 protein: CASSIQGLLNSPLHF

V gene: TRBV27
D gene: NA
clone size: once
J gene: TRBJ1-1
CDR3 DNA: TGTGCCAGCAGTTCAGGTGTGAACACTGAAGCTTTCTTT
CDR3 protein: CASSSGVNTEAFF

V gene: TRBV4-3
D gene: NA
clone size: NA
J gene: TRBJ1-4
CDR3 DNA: TGCGCCAGCAGCCAAGTCTATCCGGAGCCTAATGAAAAACTGTTTTTT
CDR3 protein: CASSQVYPEPNEKLFF

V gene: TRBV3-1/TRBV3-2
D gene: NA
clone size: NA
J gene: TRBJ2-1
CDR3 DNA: TGTGCAAGCGGTAGCGGACATTACAATGAGCAGTTCTTC
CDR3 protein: CASGSGHYNEQFF

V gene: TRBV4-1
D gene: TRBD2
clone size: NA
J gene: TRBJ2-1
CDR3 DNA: TGCGCCAGCAGCCGAGGGACTAGCGCAAACAATGAGCAGTTCTTC
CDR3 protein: CASSRGTSANNEQFF

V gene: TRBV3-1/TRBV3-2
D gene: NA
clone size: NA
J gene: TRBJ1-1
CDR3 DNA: TGTGCCAGCAGCCAAGATCTAGGGGAATCCGAGGCCAAAGCTTTCTTT
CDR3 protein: CASSQDLGESEAKAFF

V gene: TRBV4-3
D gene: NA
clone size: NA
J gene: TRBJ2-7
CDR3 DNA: TGCGCCAGCAGCCAAGCGGCAGGGTCCTACGAGCAGTACTTC
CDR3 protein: CASSQAAGSYEQYF

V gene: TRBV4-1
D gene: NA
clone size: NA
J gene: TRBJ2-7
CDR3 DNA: TGCGCCAGCAGCCCCTACGGAGACCCATCCCCCTACGAGCAGTACTTC
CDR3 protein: CASSPYGDPSPYEQYF

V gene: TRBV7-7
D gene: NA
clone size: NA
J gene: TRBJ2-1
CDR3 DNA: TGTGCTAGCAGCCAACCAGGTGGGGGGAATGAGCAGTTCTTC
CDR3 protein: CASSQPGGGNEQFF

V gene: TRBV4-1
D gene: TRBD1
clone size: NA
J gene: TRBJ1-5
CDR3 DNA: TGCGCCAGCAGCCAAGATCGGGAATCGGGACAGTTCGGCAATCAGCCCCAGCATTTT
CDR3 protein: CASSQDRESGQFGNQPQHF

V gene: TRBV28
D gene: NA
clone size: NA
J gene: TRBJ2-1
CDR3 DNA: TGTGCCAGCAGCCAGGGGAACTCCTACAATGAGCAGTTCTTC
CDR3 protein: CASSQGNSYNEQFF

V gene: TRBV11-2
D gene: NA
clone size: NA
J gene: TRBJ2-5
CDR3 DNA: TGTGCCAGCAGCTCTCGGACCCTTTTCCAAGAGACCCAGTACTTC
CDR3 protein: CASSSRTLFQETQYF

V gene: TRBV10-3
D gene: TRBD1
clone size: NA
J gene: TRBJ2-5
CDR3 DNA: TGTGCCATCAAGGGACAGACTCCTCAAGAGACCCAGTACTTC
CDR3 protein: CAIKGQTPQETQYF

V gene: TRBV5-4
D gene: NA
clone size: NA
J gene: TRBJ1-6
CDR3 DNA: TGTGCCAGCAGCGACTCTGTGGGATCGGATTCACCCCTCCACTTT
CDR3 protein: CASSDSVGSDSPLHF

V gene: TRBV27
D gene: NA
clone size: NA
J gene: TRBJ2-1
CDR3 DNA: TGTGCCAGCAGTGTAATAGGGAATGAGCAGTTCTTC
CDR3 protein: CASSVIGNEQFF